These 18 T cell receptor beta chains came from one sample sequenced in a study of cytotoxic CD8 clonotypes in ibrutinib-treated CLL. Sequencing used immunoSEQ multiplex PCR; TCRdb keeps in-frame clones, though not all of them. The sample consists of some 50,000 clones, 56% of them appearing once. The material sequenced was PBMCs, taken after 24 months of ibrutinib treatment. Receptors originate from a human donor with chronic lymphocytic leukemia.

This clone came up once. CDR3 loop: CASSPPGYTQYF. CDR3 DNA: TGTGCCAGCAGCCCCCCAGGATATACGCAGTATTTT. The V call is TRBV11-2, the J call TRBJ2-3; no clear D gene. Trimming took 5 bases from V and 7 from J, leaving 10 bases between them. Germline V gene sequence: CDR1 SGHAT, CDR2 FQNNGV. This CDR3 contains 12 residues.

This sequence joins TRBV7-2 and TRBJ2-7; possible D gene TRBD2, 5 bases. The V end lost 2 bases, the J end lost 1 base, and 6 bases lay between the germline ends. The length of the CDR3 is 13 residues. Germline loops: CDR1 SGHTA, CDR2 FQGNSA. The CDR3 reads CASSLSGSYEQYF. The CDR3 DNA sequence: TGTGCCAGCAGCTTATCGGGATCCTACGAGCAGTACTTC.

The table lists this clone with a few counts. The rearrangement links TRBV5-1 to TRBJ2-4, with 9 bases that match TRBD1. Germline CDR1 SGHRS, CDR2 YFSETQ. This CDR3 contains 16 residues. Unmatched junction bases numbered 10, after V lost 1 base and J lost 8 bases. The CDR3 sequence is CASSLMGQGGDYIQYF. The CDR3 DNA sequence: TGCGCCAGCAGCTTGATGGGACAGGGTGGCGATTACATTCAGTACTTC.

This clone has more than one count but fewer than ten. The rearrangement joins TRBV5-5 to TRBJ2-7; TRBD1 aligns across 9 bases. The germline V gene has CDR1 SGHKS and CDR2 YYEKEE (reference sequence). The junction had 11 bases not matched to a gene; V was cut back by 4 bases and J by 9 bases. The CDR3 covers 14 residues. The CDR3 sequence: CASSTRDRVRVQYF. The CDR3 region has the DNA TGTGCCAGCAGCACCCGGGACAGGGTAAGGGTGCAGTACTTC.

In its sample, this clone was seen a few times. The rearrangement joins TRBV29-1 to TRBJ2-2; D unresolved. The germline V and J ends were trimmed by 3 bases and 0 bases, with 8 bases remaining between them. Germline CDR1 reads SQVTM; CDR2 reads ANQGSEA. CDR3 length equals 14 residues. CDR3: CSVEGQTNTGELFF. The CDR3, as DNA: TGCAGCGTTGAGGGTCAGACGAACACCGGGGAGCTGTTTTTT.

This clone was recorded many times. This chain joins TRBV5-1 and TRBJ2-5; a possible D gene is TRBD1 (6 bases). CDR1 is SGHRS, CDR2 YFSETQ, per germline. V lost 5 bases to trimming and J lost 4 bases, with 15 bases between them. This CDR3 comprises 14 residues. Written as DNA, the CDR3 is TGCGCCAGCAGAATTTTGCAGGGGCGAGAGACCCAGTACTTC. Translated, it gives CASRILQGRETQYF.

This chain joins TRBV6-1 and TRBJ2-3, with TRBD2 identical over 9 bases. Trimming took 6 bases from V and 5 from J; bases not matched to a gene: 9. From germline, CDR1 is MNHNS and CDR2 SASEGT. The CDR3 contains 15 residues. The CDR3 here is CASRVLAGVGDTQYF. The CDR3 DNA follows: TGTGCCAGCAGGGTATTAGCGGGAGTGGGAGATACGCAGTATTTT.

The V and J genes are TRBV18 and TRBJ2-7, with unresolved D. The length of the CDR3 is 13 residues. V shed 3 bases and J shed 4 bases, with 10 bases lying between them. Germline CDR1 is KGHSH and CDR2 is LQKENI. The CDR3 DNA sequence: TGTGCCAGCTCACCGGGGTTTGAGTACGAGCAGTACGTC. It specifies CASSPGFEYEQYV.

The chain joins TRBV29-1 to TRBJ2-7; D perhaps matches TRBD2 (5 bases). Trimming shortened V by 0 bases and J by 3 bases, and 15 bases separated the two germline ends. The CDR3 totals 15 residues. Germline V gives CDR1 SQVTM, CDR2 ANQGSEA. The CDR3 coding sequence is TGCAGCGTTGAAGAGGGTTTCGTGGGGAGCTACGAGCAGTACTTC. Residues: CSVEEGFVGSYEQYF.

The table lists this clone with a few counts. V and J are TRBV10-1 and TRBJ2-2; the match to TRBD1 covers 11 bases. In germline, CDR1 is WNHNN, CDR2 SYGVQD (reference sequence). Trimming cost V 7 bases and J 3 bases; bases outside gene matches: 4. The CDR3 is 15 residues long. The CDR3 loop reads CASTEGQGDTGELFF. The DNA for the CDR3 is TGCGCCAGCACCGAGGGACAGGGGGACACCGGGGAGCTGTTTTTT.

The V call is TRBV19, the J call TRBJ1-1, with 7 nucleotides matching TRBD1. CDR1 and CDR2 (germline): LNHDA, SQIVND (reference sequence). This CDR3 region has 15 residues. V shed 6 bases, J shed 0 bases, and the junction held 7 bases outside the gene matches. The CDR3 DNA reads as TGTGCCAGTAGGAAACGACAGGGAATGAACACTGAAGCTTTCTTT. Amino acid sequence: CASRKRQGMNTEAFF.

There are a few counts of this clone. V gene TRBV18 combines with J gene TRBJ2-1, with TRBD2 matching 7 bases. Germline V gives CDR1 KGHSH, CDR2 LQKENI. V lost 6 bases and J lost 8; bases outside the gene matches: 7. The CDR3 extends over 13 amino acids. The CDR3 bases are TGTGCCAGCTCCCAGCGGGGCGAGTATGAGCAGTTCTTC. Its translation is CASSQRGEYEQFF.

The rearrangement joins TRBV9 to TRBJ2-5, with TRBD2 matching over 8 bases. The V and J ends lost 9 bases and 2 bases, in that order; junction bases with no gene match: 15. CDR3 size: 16 residues. Germline CDR1 and CDR2: SGDLS and YYNGEE. CDR3 region: CATCSAVAGLQETQYF. The CDR3 region has the DNA TGTGCCACATGTTCCGCGGTAGCGGGGCTTCAAGAGACCCAGTACTTC.

This clone was detected only a few times. The chain joins TRBV10-2 to TRBJ2-1; TRBD2 matches at 9 bases. Looked up from germline, CDR1 is WSHSY and CDR2 is SAAADI. The V and J ends lost 4 bases and 0 bases, in that order; junction bases with no gene match: 1. The CDR3 totals 15 residues. CDR3 amino acids: CASSGSGSSYNEQFF. Here the CDR3 DNA reads TGCGCCAGCAGTGGTAGCGGGAGCTCCTACAATGAGCAGTTCTTC.

The V and J genes are TRBV6-5 and TRBJ2-7; D is uncertain. The CDR3 is 11 amino acids. Germline CDR1 is MNHEY and CDR2 is SVGAGI. Between the trimmed V and J ends, which lost 8 bases and 3 bases, there was a span of 8 bases. CDR3 bases: TGTGCCAGCGGAATTAACTACGAGCAGTACTTC. Protein: CASGINYEQYF.

The CDR3, as DNA: TGCGCCAGCAGCCATCGTACAGGCCCGATCCCCTATGGCTACACCTTC. This gives the protein CASSHRTGPIPYGYTF. The chain employs TRBV4-3 and TRBJ1-2, with D possibly being TRBD1 (5 bases). The CDR3 totals 16 residues. V lost 3 bases to trimming and J lost 4 bases, with 18 bases between them. The germline V gene has CDR1 LGHNA and CDR2 YSLEER.

In its sample, this clone was seen once. The gene calls are TRBV5-4 and TRBJ1-4; D unresolved. V was cut by 4 bases and J by 8 bases, with 18 bases left in between. This CDR3 has 15 amino acids. CDR1 and CDR2 from the germline V gene are SGHNT and YYREEE (reference sequence). CDR3 sequence (DNA): TGTGCCAGCAGCCGGGCCAGAAGCATTGGGGAAAAACTGTTTTTT. Amino acid sequence: CASSRARSIGEKLFF. Full variable domain (outside the CDR3, taken from reference TRBV5-4 and TRBJ1-4): ETGVTQSPTHLIKTRGQQVTLRCSSQSGHNTVSWYQQALGQGPQFIFQYYREEENGRGNFPPRFSGLQFPNYSSELNVNALELDDSALYLCASSRARSIGEKLFFGSGTQLSVL.

The V and J genes are TRBV6-1 and TRBJ1-4; TRBD1 agrees at 8 bases. This CDR3 is 14 amino acids long. J lost 7 bases, V lost 7 bases, and 8 bases had no gene match. Germline lookup yields CDR1 MNHNS and CDR2 SASEGT. The CDR3 DNA is TGTGCCAGCACGCCGACAGGGGTACGTGAAAAACTGTTTTTT. This gives the protein CASTPTGVREKLFF.